This passage covers 32 T cell receptor beta chains from one sample sequenced in a study of blood T cells in healthy people across ages. The authors ran a second PCR of roughly 6 to 11 cycles using a sample-barcoded 5' primer and a J-beta primer mix. MiXCR, applied by TCRdb to the 5' RACE reads, yields one record per CDR3 protein. Seen here are around 500,000 distinct CDR3 sequences, roughly 48% observed once, and the top ten hold 20% to 25%. Sample: blood. The receptors derive from an elderly man in good health.

The V gene is TRBV6-2 or TRBV6-3, the J gene TRBJ2-4; D unresolved. The closer fit of TRBJ2-7 to the DNA end suggests the J call may be wrong. The germline V gene encodes CDR1 MNHEY and CDR2 SVGEGT. This CDR3 has 15 amino acids. The CDR3 region has the DNA TGTGCCAGCAGTTACGCAGGATCGTCCTCCTACGAGCAGTACTTC. The encoded protein is CASSYAGSSSYEQYF.

The V and J genes are TRBV12-3 or TRBV12-4 and TRBJ1-1; TRBD1 agrees at 7 bases. V gave up 5 bases and J gave up 7 bases; unmatched junction bases: 10. CDR3 size: 14 residues. The CDR3 loop is CASSPDRNLREAFF. CDR3 sequence (DNA): TGTGCCAGCAGTCCGGACAGGAACCTGCGTGAAGCTTTCTTT.

This clonotype has more than one count but fewer than ten. This chain joins TRBV11-3 and TRBJ2-3; 10 nucleotides line up with TRBD1. Unmatched junction bases numbered 2, after V lost 3 bases and J lost 5 bases. The germline CDR1 and CDR2 sequences are SGHNT and YENEEA. This CDR3 has 14 amino acids. As DNA, the CDR3 is TGTGCCAGCAGCTTCGGACAGGGGGGAGATACGCAGTATTTT. As protein: CASSFGQGGDTQYF.

This CDR3 is CASSVGLGGLGNTEAFF. The CDR3 bases are TGTGCCAGCAGCGTTGGCCTGGGGGGACTTGGGAACACTGAAGCTTTCTTT. The chain recombines TRBV9 with TRBJ1-1, with D possibly matching TRBD1 (5 bases). Germline V lookup: CDR1 SGDLS, CDR2 YYNGEE. Trimming removed 2 bases at V and 1 base at J, with 18 bases between. The CDR3 covers 17 residues.

This clonotype has at least ten counts. The chain carries TRBV6-6 and TRBJ2-7; 9 nucleotides line up with TRBD1. The germline gives CDR1 MNHNY, CDR2 SVGAGI (reference sequence). CDR3 length: 15 amino acids. Trimming cost V 0 bases and J 5 bases; bases outside gene matches: 5. The CDR3 DNA follows: TGTGCCAGCAGTTACTCGATTGGGACAGGGAACGAGCAGTACTTC. It specifies CASSYSIGTGNEQYF.

The rearrangement uses TRBV6-2 or TRBV6-3 and TRBJ1-1; no clear D. The length of the CDR3 is 15 residues. Trimming took off 2 bases at V and 0 bases at J, with 10 bases between the two ends. Germline-derived CDR1 and CDR2 are MNHEY and SVGEGT. This CDR3 reads CASSYDGSLNTEAFF. CDR3 nucleotide sequence: TGTGCCAGCAGTTACGACGGCAGCTTGAACACTGAAGCTTTCTTT.

The V and J genes are TRBV7-8 and TRBJ2-7, with no clear D. This CDR3 spans 13 amino acids. Germline values: CDR1 SGHVS, CDR2 FQNEAQ. Deletions cut 5 bases from V and 2 bases from J, with 10 bases between. The CDR3, as DNA: TGTGCCAGCAGCAGGACGGAACCCTACGAGCAGTACTTC. Protein product: CASSRTEPYEQYF.

The chain has TRBV20-1 and TRBJ2-1; 11 positions match TRBD2. CDR1 and CDR2 (germline): DFQATT, SNEGSKA (reference sequence). This CDR3 has 15 residues. J lost 4 bases, V lost 5 bases, and 7 bases had no gene match. Written as DNA, the CDR3 is TGCAGTGCTCAACCCGGGACTAGCGGATACAATGAGCAGTTCTTC. The encoded protein is CSAQPGTSGYNEQFF.

Of note for this clonotype: A read error may explain this, as a much larger clone is one base away. The CDR3 DNA reads TGTGCCGGCAGTGAACGACTAGCGAGCTCCTACAATGAGCAGTTCTTC. Its translation is CAGSERLASSYNEQFF. The V call is TRBV6-1, the J call TRBJ2-1; TRBD2 aligns across 8 bases. From germline, CDR1 is MNHNS and CDR2 SASEGT. This CDR3 region has 16 residues.

The V gene is TRBV21-1, the J gene TRBJ2-1; no DNA check was done on the table's D call, TRBD2. TRBV21-1 is listed as a pseudogene. There are 20 residues in the CDR3. The CDR3 DNA is TGTGCCAGCAGCAAAGCCTTACTAGCGGGAGGTCCCTTACCTCACAATGGGCAGTTCTTC. Encoded protein: CASSKALLAGGPLPHNGQFF.

Ten or more counts support this clonotype. This chain connects TRBV7-9 to TRBJ2-7; D remains unclear. CDR3 size: 14 residues. V was clipped by 0 bases and J by 3 bases, with 9 bases between them. The germline V gene encodes CDR1 SEHNR and CDR2 FQNEAQ (reference sequence). The chain's CDR3 is CASSLAGMGYEQYF. The CDR3 coding sequence is TGTGCCAGCAGCTTAGCGGGGATGGGCTACGAGCAGTACTTC.

This sequence joins TRBV7-2 and TRBJ2-2; the match to TRBD2 covers 10 bases. Germline V gene sequence: CDR1 SGHTA, CDR2 FQGNSA. V lost 5 bases and J lost 0; bases outside the gene matches: 3. The CDR3 totals 16 residues. As DNA, the CDR3 is TGTGCCAGCAGCCCACTAGCGGGGACGAACACCGGGGAGCTGTTTTTT. It specifies CASSPLAGTNTGELFF.

This clonotype has more than one count but fewer than ten. The V call is TRBV6-6, the J call TRBJ1-1; maybe TRBD1 (5 bases). Trimming removed 5 bases at V and 4 bases at J, with 11 bases between. Germline assignment: CDR1 MNHNY and CDR2 SVGAGI (reference sequence). The CDR3 contains 13 residues. CDR3 nucleotide sequence: TGTGCCAGCAGTGACCTGGGGACCACTGAAGCTTTCTTT. Translated: CASSDLGTTEAFF.

In this sample, this clonotype turned up a few times. This chain uses TRBV6-1 with TRBJ2-1; 16 bases match TRBD2. The length of the CDR3 is 17 residues. J was trimmed by 10 bases and V by 5 bases; bases with no gene match: 11. Germline V gives CDR1 MNHNS, CDR2 SASEGT. Written as DNA, the CDR3 is TGTGCCAGCAGTCGATGGGGGACTAGCGGGGGGGCCAACGAGCAGTTCTTC. Protein: CASSRWGTSGGANEQFF.

The J gene is TRBJ2-1, the V gene TRBV6-2 or TRBV6-3; 7 positions match TRBD1. Germline V gives CDR1 MNHEY, CDR2 SVGEGT. The CDR3 is 15 amino acids. The ends lost 5 bases at V and 5 bases at J; junction bases unmatched: 9. CDR3 residues: CASSDRQGVHNEQFF. CDR3 in DNA: TGTGCCAGCAGTGATAGACAGGGTGTCCACAATGAGCAGTTCTTC.

This clonotype was detected a few times. The genes are TRBV9 and TRBJ2-1; no reliable D call. CDR1 is SGDLS, CDR2 YYNGEE, per germline. V shed 4 bases and J shed 5 bases, with 7 bases lying between them. The CDR3 length is 12 residues. The DNA of the CDR3 is TGTGCCAGCAGCCCCTCTGACAATGAGCAGTTCTTC. Its protein is CASSPSDNEQFF.

This clonotype was detected a few times. The V call is TRBV2, the J call TRBJ2-1, with TRBD2 matching 7 bases. There are 15 residues in the CDR3. Losses at the gene ends were 8 bases for V and 4 bases for J; bases not matched to a gene: 11. From germline, CDR1 is SNHLY and CDR2 FYNNEI. CDR3 residues: CASQRASGRYNEQFF. In DNA form, the CDR3 reads TGTGCCAGCCAAAGGGCTAGCGGAAGGTACAATGAGCAGTTCTTC.

In the case of this clonotype: A much more abundant neighbour one base away suggests this may be a read error. The CDR3 DNA sequence: TGTGCCAGCGGCTTCGGCAACTATGGCTACACCTTC. Translating it yields CASGFGNYGYTF. The chain uses TRBV13 and TRBJ1-2; D ambiguous. CDR1 is PRHDT, CDR2 FYEKMQ, per germline (reference sequence). The CDR3 spans 12 residues.

This chain connects TRBV7-2 to TRBJ1-5; D uncertain. This CDR3 has 15 residues. Germline CDR1 is SGHTA and CDR2 is FQGNSA. Trimming shortened V by 0 bases and J by 1 base, and 7 bases separated the two germline ends. In nucleotides, the CDR3 is TGTGCCAGCAGCTTAGCTCTTACCAGCAATCAGCCCCAGCATTTT. It is translated as CASSLALTSNQPQHF. Full variable domain (outside the CDR3, taken from reference TRBV7-2 and TRBJ1-5): GAGVSQSPSNKVTEKGKDVELRCDPISGHTALYWYRQSLGQGLEFLIYFQGNSAPDKSGLPSDRFSAERTGGSVSTLTIQRTQQEDSAVYLCASSLALTSNQPQHFGDGTRLSIL.

This clonotype was seen ten or more times. The chain combines TRBV20-1 with TRBJ2-1; tentative D call: TRBD2 (5 bases). V was clipped by 5 bases and J by 3 bases, with 11 bases between them. CDR1 DFQATT and CDR2 SNEGSKA come from the germline V gene (reference sequence). This CDR3 spans 13 amino acids. The CDR3 here is CSALGRRYNEQFF. In DNA, the CDR3 is TGCAGTGCTCTAGGGAGACGCTACAATGAGCAGTTCTTC.

This clonotype turned up a few times. The J gene is TRBJ2-1, the V gene TRBV20-1; 12 bases agree with TRBD2. This CDR3 comprises 14 residues. V lost 5 bases and J lost 6; bases outside the gene matches: 5. The V gene's germline CDR1 is DFQATT and CDR2 SNEGSKA (reference sequence). The CDR3 sequence: CSALPTSGSNEQFF. The CDR3 DNA reads TGCAGTGCTCTCCCGACTAGCGGGAGCAATGAGCAGTTCTTC.

The rearrangement joins TRBV27 to TRBJ2-7; 12 bases are shared with TRBD2. The germline gives CDR1 MNHEY, CDR2 SMNVEV (reference sequence). The V segment lost 8 bases and the J segment 4 bases; nucleotides outside the gene matches: 9. The CDR3 length is 15 residues. The CDR3 here is CASRSSGRATYEQYF. The CDR3 DNA reads as TGTGCCAGCCGCTCTAGCGGGAGGGCCACGTACGAGCAGTACTTC.

This clonotype was counted once. This chain uses TRBV7-9 with TRBJ2-4; tentatively, D is TRBD1 or TRBD2 (6 bases each). The germline V gene has CDR1 SEHNR and CDR2 FQNEAQ (reference sequence). The length of the CDR3 is 17 residues. Between the trimmed V and J ends, which lost 2 bases and 0 bases, there was a span of 14 bases. The CDR3 is CASSLWGAGLAKNIQYF. The DNA for the CDR3 is TGTGCCAGCAGCTTATGGGGGGCAGGACTAGCCAAAAACATTCAGTACTTC.

The chain carries TRBV7-2 and TRBJ1-2; D not resolved. Trimming left V 8 bases short and J 2 bases short, with 15 bases between. The V gene's germline CDR1 is SGHTA and CDR2 FQGNSA. There are 14 residues in the CDR3. CDR3 region: CASYRTAVNYGYTF. In DNA, the CDR3 is TGTGCCAGCTATCGGACGGCAGTAAACTATGGCTACACCTTC.

The chain carries TRBV6-2 or TRBV6-3 and TRBJ2-7; perhaps TRBD2 as D (5 bases). V was pared by 7 bases and J by 2 bases, with 15 bases between. Germline assignment: CDR1 MNHEY and CDR2 SVGEGT. CDR3 size: 14 residues. CDR3 bases: TGTGCCAGCACCTGGGCGGGTGTCCCCTACGAGCAGTACTTC. Translating gives CASTWAGVPYEQYF.

The V call is TRBV7-9, the J call TRBJ2-6; maybe TRBD2 (6 bases). Trimming shortened V by 3 bases and J by 0 bases, and 18 bases separated the two germline ends. The CDR3 runs to 19 residues. From germline, CDR1 is SEHNR and CDR2 FQNEAQ (reference sequence). CDR3 amino acids: CASSFGTPVHDSGANVLTF. The CDR3 DNA sequence: TGTGCCAGCAGCTTTGGGACTCCCGTGCATGACTCTGGGGCCAACGTCCTGACTTTC.

Many counts were recorded for this clonotype. The chain carries TRBV6-6 and TRBJ2-1, with 13 positions matching TRBD2. This CDR3 comprises 17 residues. The J segment lost 0 bases and the V segment lost 6 bases, leaving 5 bases of the junction unmatched. Germline V lookup: CDR1 MNHNY, CDR2 SVGAGI (reference sequence). The CDR3, as DNA: TGTGCCAGCAGGGGGACTAGCGGGGTCAGCTCCTACAATGAGCAGTTCTTC. Its translation: CASRGTSGVSSYNEQFF.

This clonotype was seen a few times. The rearrangement links TRBV3-1 to TRBJ2-7; 8 nucleotides agree with TRBD2. V shed 2 bases, J shed 0 bases, and the junction held 6 bases outside the gene matches. The CDR3 has 16 residues. Germline CDR1 and CDR2: LGHDT and YNNKEL (reference sequence). CDR3 in amino acids: CASSQYSGGDSYEQYF. The CDR3 DNA reads as TGTGCCAGCAGCCAATACTCGGGAGGGGACTCCTACGAGCAGTACTTC.

This chain joins TRBV6-2 or TRBV6-3 and TRBJ2-1, with D uncertain. The germline CDR1 and CDR2 sequences are MNHEY and SVGEGT. V shed 5 bases and J shed 4 bases, with 9 bases lying between them. CDR3 length: 13 residues. As DNA, the CDR3 is TGTGCCAGCAGTGACGGTCATTACAATGAGCAGTTCTTC. Amino acids: CASSDGHYNEQFF.

For the CDR3, the DNA is TGCGCCAGCAGCTCTGGACTAGTGGGAGGGACAGATACGCAGTATTTT. Translated, it gives CASSSGLVGGTDTQYF. The rearrangement uses TRBV5-1 and TRBJ2-3, with TRBD2 identical over 7 bases. This CDR3 contains 16 residues. The junction had 10 bases not matched to a gene; V was cut back by 3 bases and J by 3 bases. CDR1 and CDR2 (germline): SGHRS, YFSETQ.

The CDR3 DNA is TGCAGTGCTAGGGCCGGGCAAGAGACCCAGTACTTC. The encoded protein is CSARAGQETQYF. This chain links TRBV20-1 with TRBJ2-5; no definite D call. This CDR3 comprises 12 residues. The V and J ends lost 3 bases and 2 bases respectively, with 7 bases between them. Germline loops: CDR1 DFQATT, CDR2 SNEGSKA (reference sequence).

CDR3 residues: CASSLDERGSTDTQYF. The DNA of the CDR3 is TGCGCCAGCAGCTTGGATGAGCGGGGTAGCACAGATACGCAGTATTTT. This rearrangement joins TRBV5-1 to TRBJ2-3; 7 bases line up with TRBD2. Unmatched junction bases numbered 4, after V lost 0 bases and J lost 0 bases. The CDR3 is 16 amino acids. Germline assignment: CDR1 SGHRS and CDR2 YFSETQ.